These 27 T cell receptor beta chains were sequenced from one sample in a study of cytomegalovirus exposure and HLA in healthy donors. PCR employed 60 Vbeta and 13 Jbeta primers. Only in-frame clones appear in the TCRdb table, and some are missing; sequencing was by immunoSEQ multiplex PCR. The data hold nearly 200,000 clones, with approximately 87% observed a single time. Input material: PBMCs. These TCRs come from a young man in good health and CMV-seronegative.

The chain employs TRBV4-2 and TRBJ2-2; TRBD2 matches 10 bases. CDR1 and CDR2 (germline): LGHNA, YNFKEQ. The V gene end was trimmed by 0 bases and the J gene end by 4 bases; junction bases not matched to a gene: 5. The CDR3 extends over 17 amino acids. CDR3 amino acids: CASSQDWTSGSTGELFF. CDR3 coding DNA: TGTGCCAGCAGCCAAGATTGGACTAGCGGTAGCACCGGGGAGCTGTTTTTT.

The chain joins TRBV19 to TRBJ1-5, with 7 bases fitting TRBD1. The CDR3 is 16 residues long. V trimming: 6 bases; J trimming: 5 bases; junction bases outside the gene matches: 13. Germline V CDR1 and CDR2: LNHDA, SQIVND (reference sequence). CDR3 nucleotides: TGTGCCAGTAGCAACGTTCTTCCAGGGGGACATCAGCCCCAGCATTTT. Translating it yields CASSNVLPGGHQPQHF. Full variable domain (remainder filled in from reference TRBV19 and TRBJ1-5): DGGITQSPKYLFRKEGQNVTLSCEQNLNHDAMYWYRQDPGQGLRLIYYSQIVNDFQKGDIAEGYSVSREKKESFPLTVTSAQKNPTAFYLCASSNVLPGGHQPQHFGDGTRLSIL.

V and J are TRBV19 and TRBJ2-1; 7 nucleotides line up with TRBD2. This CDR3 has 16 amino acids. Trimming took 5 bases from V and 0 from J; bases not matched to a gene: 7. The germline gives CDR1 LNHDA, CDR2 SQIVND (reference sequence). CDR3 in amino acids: CASSGPGGGSYNEQFF. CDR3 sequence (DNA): TGTGCCAGTAGTGGGCCTGGGGGGGGCTCCTACAATGAGCAGTTCTTC.

In DNA, the CDR3 is TGTGCCAGCAGCTTAGAGCTAGGAAGAGTCTACGAGCAGTACTTC. Translated, it gives CASSLELGRVYEQYF. The J gene is TRBJ2-7, the V gene TRBV7-8; D remains ambiguous. Germline CDR1 reads SGHVS; CDR2 reads FQNEAQ. This CDR3 is 15 amino acids long. V lost 1 base, J lost 3 bases, and 13 bases lay in between.

The CDR3 sequence: CASSRPDRREAFF. The CDR3 nucleotides are TGTGCCAGCTCCCGACCGGACAGACGCGAAGCTTTCTTT. The rearrangement joins TRBV18 to TRBJ1-1; TRBD1 is a possible D gene (6 bases). Deletions cut 6 bases from V and 8 bases from J, with 16 bases between. The CDR3 covers 13 residues. Germline CDR1 is KGHSH and CDR2 is LQKENI.

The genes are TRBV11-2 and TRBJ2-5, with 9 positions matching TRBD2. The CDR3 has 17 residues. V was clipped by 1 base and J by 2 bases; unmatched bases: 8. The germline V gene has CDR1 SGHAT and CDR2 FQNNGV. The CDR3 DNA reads TGTGCCAGCAGCTTAGGAGCAGCGGGGGGTCGACAAGAGACCCAGTACTTC. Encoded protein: CASSLGAAGGRQETQYF.

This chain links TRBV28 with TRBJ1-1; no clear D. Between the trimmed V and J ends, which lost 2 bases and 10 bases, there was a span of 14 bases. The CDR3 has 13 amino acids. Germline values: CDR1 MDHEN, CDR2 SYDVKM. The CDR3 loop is CASSLSRGPGAFF. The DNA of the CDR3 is TGTGCCAGCAGTTTAAGTAGAGGGCCGGGAGCTTTCTTT.

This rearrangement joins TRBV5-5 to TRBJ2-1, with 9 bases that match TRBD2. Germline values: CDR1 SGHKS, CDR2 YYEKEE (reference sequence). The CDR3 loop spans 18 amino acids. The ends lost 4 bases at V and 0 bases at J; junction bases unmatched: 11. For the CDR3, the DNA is TGTGCCAGCAGCCCCGGTTGGAGCGGGGGGAGCTCCTACAATGAGCAGTTCTTC. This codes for CASSPGWSGGSSYNEQFF.

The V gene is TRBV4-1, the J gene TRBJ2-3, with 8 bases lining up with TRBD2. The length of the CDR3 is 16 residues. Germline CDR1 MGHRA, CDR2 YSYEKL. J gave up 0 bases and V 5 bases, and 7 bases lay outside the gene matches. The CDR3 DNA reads TGCGCCAGCAGCTTAAGTAGCGGGACTAGCACAGATACGCAGTATTTT. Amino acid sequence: CASSLSSGTSTDTQYF.

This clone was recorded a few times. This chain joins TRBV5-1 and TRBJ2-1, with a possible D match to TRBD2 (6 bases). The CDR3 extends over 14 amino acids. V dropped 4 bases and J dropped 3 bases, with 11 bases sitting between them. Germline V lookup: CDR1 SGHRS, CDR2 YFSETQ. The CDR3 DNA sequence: TGCGCCAGCAGCCGCGGGACTTTCTACAATGAGCAGTTCTTC. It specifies CASSRGTFYNEQFF.

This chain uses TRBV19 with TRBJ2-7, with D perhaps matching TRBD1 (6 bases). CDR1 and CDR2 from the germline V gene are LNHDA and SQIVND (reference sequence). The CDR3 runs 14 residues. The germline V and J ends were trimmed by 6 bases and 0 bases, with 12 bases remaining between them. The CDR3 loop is CASSRDIRSYEQYF. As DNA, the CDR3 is TGTGCCAGTAGCCGGGACATTCGCTCCTACGAGCAGTACTTC.

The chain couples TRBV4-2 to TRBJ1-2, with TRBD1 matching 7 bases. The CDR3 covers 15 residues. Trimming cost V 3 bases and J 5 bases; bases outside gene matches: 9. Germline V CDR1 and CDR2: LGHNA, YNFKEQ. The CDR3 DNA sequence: TGTGCCAGCAGCCACCTGACAGGGAATGAATATGGCTACACCTTC. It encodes CASSHLTGNEYGYTF.

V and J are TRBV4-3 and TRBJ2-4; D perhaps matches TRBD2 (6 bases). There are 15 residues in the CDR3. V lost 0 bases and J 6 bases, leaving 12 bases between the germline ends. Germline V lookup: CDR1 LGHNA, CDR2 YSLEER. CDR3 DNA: TGCGCCAGCAGCCAAGATTTGGGGGGACTAAACATTCAGTACTTC. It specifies CASSQDLGGLNIQYF.

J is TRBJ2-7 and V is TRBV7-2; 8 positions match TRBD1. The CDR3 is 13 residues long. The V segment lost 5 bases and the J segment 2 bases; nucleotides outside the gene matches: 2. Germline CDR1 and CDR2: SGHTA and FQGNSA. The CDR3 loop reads CASSGTGTYEQYF. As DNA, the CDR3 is TGTGCCAGCAGCGGGACAGGTACCTACGAGCAGTACTTC.

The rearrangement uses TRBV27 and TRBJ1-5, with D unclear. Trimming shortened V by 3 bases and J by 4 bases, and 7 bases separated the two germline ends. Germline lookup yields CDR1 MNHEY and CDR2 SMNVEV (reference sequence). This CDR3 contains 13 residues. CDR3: CASSFRFNQPQHF. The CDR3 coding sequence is TGTGCCAGCAGTTTTCGTTTTAATCAGCCCCAGCATTTT.

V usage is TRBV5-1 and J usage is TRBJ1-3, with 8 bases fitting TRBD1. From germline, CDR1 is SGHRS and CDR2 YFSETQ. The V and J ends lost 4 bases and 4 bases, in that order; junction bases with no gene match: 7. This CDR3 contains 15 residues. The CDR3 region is CASSPGTGGGNTIYF. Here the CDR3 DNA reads TGCGCCAGCAGCCCCGGGACAGGAGGAGGAAACACCATATATTTT.

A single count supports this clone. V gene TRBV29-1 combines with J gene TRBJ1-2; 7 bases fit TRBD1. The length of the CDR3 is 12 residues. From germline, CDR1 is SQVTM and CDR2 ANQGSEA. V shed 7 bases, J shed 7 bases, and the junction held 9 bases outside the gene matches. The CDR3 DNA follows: TGCAGCGCTGAGGGGGCTGTTGTTGGCTACACCTTC. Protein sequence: CSAEGAVVGYTF.

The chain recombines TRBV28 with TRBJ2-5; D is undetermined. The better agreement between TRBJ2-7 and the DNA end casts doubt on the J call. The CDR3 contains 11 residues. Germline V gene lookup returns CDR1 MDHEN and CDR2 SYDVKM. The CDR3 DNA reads TGTGCCAGCAGATCCCCCTACGAGCAGTACTTC. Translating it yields CASRSPYEQYF.

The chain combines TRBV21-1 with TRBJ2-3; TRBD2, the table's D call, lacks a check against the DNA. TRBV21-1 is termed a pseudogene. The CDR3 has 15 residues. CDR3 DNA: TGTGCCAGCAGCCCTGGGAGGGAATGCACAGATACGCAGTATTTT. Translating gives CASSPGRECTDTQYF.

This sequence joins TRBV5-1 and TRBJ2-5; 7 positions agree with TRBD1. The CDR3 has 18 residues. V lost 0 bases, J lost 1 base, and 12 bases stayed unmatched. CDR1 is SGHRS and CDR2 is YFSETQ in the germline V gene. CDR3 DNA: TGCGCCAGCAGCTTGGGGGCAGGAAGCGAGGGGGCCCAAGAGACCCAGTACTTC. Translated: CASSLGAGSEGAQETQYF.

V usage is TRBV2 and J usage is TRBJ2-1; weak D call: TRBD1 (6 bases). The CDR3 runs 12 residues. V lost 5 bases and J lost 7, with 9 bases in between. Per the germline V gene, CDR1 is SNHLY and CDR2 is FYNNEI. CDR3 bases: TGTGCCAGCAGTAGAAGGGGGAATGAGCAGTTCTTC. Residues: CASSRRGNEQFF.

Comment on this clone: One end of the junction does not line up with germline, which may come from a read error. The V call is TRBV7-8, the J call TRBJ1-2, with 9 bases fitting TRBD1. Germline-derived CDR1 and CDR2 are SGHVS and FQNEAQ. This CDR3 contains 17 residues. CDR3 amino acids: CASSISGTGNIGYVYTF. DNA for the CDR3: TGTGCCAGCAGCATATCCGGGACAGGGAATATCGGCTATGTCTACACCTTC.

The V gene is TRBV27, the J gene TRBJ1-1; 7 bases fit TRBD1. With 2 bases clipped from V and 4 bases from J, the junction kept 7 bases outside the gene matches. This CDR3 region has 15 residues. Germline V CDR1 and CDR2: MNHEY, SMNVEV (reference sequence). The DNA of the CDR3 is TGTGCCAGCAGTTTAGGGGGATACAGGGGCACTGAAGCTTTCTTT. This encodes CASSLGGYRGTEAFF.

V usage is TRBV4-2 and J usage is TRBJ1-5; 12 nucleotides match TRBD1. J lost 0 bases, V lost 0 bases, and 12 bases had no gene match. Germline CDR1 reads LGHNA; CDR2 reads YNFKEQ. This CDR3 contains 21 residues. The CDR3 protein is CASSQDLGGQGALRSNQPQHF. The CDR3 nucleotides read TGTGCCAGCAGCCAAGATTTGGGGGGACAGGGGGCCCTTCGTAGCAATCAGCCCCAGCATTTT.

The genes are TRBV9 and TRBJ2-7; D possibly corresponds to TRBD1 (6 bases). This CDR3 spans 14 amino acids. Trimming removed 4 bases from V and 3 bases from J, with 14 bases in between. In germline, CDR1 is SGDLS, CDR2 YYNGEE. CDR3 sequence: CASSPTRDNYEQYF. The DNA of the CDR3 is TGTGCCAGCAGCCCGACCCGGGACAACTACGAGCAGTACTTC.

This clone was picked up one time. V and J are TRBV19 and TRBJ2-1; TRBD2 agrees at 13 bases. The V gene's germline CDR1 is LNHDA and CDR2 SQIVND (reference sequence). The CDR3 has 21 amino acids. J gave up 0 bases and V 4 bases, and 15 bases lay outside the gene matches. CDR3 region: CASSKIGTSGALQSSYNEQFF. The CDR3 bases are TGTGCCAGTAGTAAAATCGGGACTAGCGGGGCCCTTCAAAGCTCCTACAATGAGCAGTTCTTC.

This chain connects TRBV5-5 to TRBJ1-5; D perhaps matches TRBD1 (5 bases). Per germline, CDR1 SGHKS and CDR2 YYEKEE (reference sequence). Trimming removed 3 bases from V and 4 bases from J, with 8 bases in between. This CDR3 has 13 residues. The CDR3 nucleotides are TGTGCCAGCAGCTCTCAGGGTAATCAGCCCCAGCATTTT. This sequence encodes CASSSQGNQPQHF.